These 22 T cell receptor beta chains were all obtained from the same sample, sequenced in a study of cytomegalovirus exposure and HLA in healthy donors. The protocol was immunoSEQ multiplex PCR, while the TCRdb copy is restricted to in-frame clones and leaves out a portion. This sample has about 160,000 clones; 95% to 97% occur once, and the top ten carry 0.89%. Sequencing used PBMCs. These receptors were collected from a woman younger than 30 in good health and CMV-seronegative.

V is TRBV6-6 and J is TRBJ1-1; 8 nucleotides agree with TRBD1. The V gene end was trimmed by 6 bases and the J gene end by 1 base; junction bases not matched to a gene: 7. CDR1 is MNHNY and CDR2 is SVGAGI in the germline V gene (reference sequence). This CDR3 has 15 residues. CDR3 in amino acids: CASRLTGQGNTEAFF. The CDR3 nucleotides are TGTGCCAGCAGACTAACAGGACAGGGGAACACTGAAGCTTTCTTT.

The gene calls are TRBV9 and TRBJ2-3; D not resolved. Trimming cost V 3 bases and J 6 bases, with 14 bases left between them. Germline values: CDR1 SGDLS, CDR2 YYNGEE. The CDR3 totals 14 residues. This CDR3 is CASSATPRVDTQYF. DNA for the CDR3: TGTGCCAGCAGCGCAACCCCTCGGGTGGATACGCAGTATTTT.

The chain couples TRBV18 to TRBJ1-6; perhaps TRBD1 as D (5 bases). Deletions cut 6 bases from V and 10 bases from J, with 22 bases between. This CDR3 region has 16 residues. Germline V gene lookup returns CDR1 KGHSH and CDR2 LQKENI. For the CDR3, the DNA is TGTGCCAGCTCGCCAGGAGGGACTTCAGCGGGATCACCCCTCCACTTT. Translation: CASSPGGTSAGSPLHF.

This clone was counted once. The chain couples TRBV27 to TRBJ2-5; 8 nucleotides match TRBD2. The CDR3 is 16 residues long. Germline V gives CDR1 MNHEY, CDR2 SMNVEV (reference sequence). Losses at the gene ends were 3 bases for V and 2 bases for J; bases not matched to a gene: 8. The CDR3 bases are TGTGCCAGCAGTTTTAGGTATAGCGGGGCGCAAGAGACCCAGTACTTC. As protein: CASSFRYSGAQETQYF.

The gene calls are TRBV6-4 and TRBJ2-7; 9 bases align to TRBD1. Trimming removed 4 bases from V and 3 bases from J; junction bases left unmatched: 4. Germline values: CDR1 MRHNA, CDR2 SNTAGT. The CDR3 spans 14 residues. The CDR3 loop reads CASSADRGGYEQYF. The CDR3 region has the DNA TGTGCCAGCAGTGCGGACAGGGGTGGCTACGAGCAGTACTTC.

The chain has TRBV27 and TRBJ1-2; 7 nucleotides align to TRBD1. Germline lookup yields CDR1 MNHEY and CDR2 SMNVEV (reference sequence). V lost 8 bases to trimming and J lost 2 bases; unmatched junction nucleotides: 14. The CDR3 loop spans 16 amino acids. The CDR3 loop is CASSFSGQVGNYGYTF. In nucleotides, the CDR3 is TGTGCCAGCTCTTTTTCCGGACAGGTTGGGAACTATGGCTACACCTTC.

J is TRBJ2-7 and V is TRBV9, with 8 bases that match TRBD1. Germline CDR1 reads SGDLS; CDR2 reads YYNGEE. The CDR3 runs to 13 residues. V shed 5 bases, J shed 5 bases, and the junction held 6 bases outside the gene matches. The chain's CDR3 is CASRRDRSNEQYF. The CDR3 DNA follows: TGTGCCAGCAGAAGGGACAGGTCCAACGAGCAGTACTTC.

This chain links TRBV7-2 with TRBJ2-5, with D possibly being TRBD1 (6 bases). The CDR3 consists of 14 residues. V was pared by 8 bases and J by 3 bases, with 16 bases between. The V gene's germline CDR1 is SGHTA and CDR2 FQGNSA. The CDR3 DNA sequence: TGTGCCAGCTCCTCTTACAGGGTCGAAGAGACCCAGTACTTC. Encoded protein: CASSSYRVEETQYF.

V gene TRBV30 combines with J gene TRBJ1-4, with D unclear. There are 15 residues in the CDR3. The V and J ends lost 2 bases and 4 bases respectively, with 14 bases between them. The germline gives CDR1 GTSNPN, CDR2 SVGIG (reference sequence). CDR3 in amino acids: CAWSSLPGGNEKLFF. Here the CDR3 DNA reads TGTGCCTGGAGTTCCCTGCCCGGAGGTAATGAAAAACTGTTTTTT.

A single count supports this clone. The rearrangement joins TRBV19 to TRBJ2-7; 8 nucleotides align to TRBD2. The CDR3 length is 15 residues. Germline loops: CDR1 LNHDA, CDR2 SQIVND (reference sequence). Losses at the gene ends were 8 bases for V and 6 bases for J; bases not matched to a gene: 15. The CDR3 protein is CASPPPGLEVAEQYF. DNA for the CDR3: TGTGCCAGTCCACCCCCGGGACTAGAGGTGGCCGAGCAGTACTTC.

The V and J genes are TRBV7-8 and TRBJ1-2; TRBD1 agrees at 9 bases. V lost 5 bases to trimming and J lost 6 bases; unmatched junction nucleotides: 4. This CDR3 is 13 amino acids long. Germline V CDR1 and CDR2: SGHVS, FQNEAQ. CDR3 in DNA: TGTGCCAGCAGCCCCGGGACAGGGAATGGCTACACCTTC. Residues: CASSPGTGNGYTF.

The CDR3 spells CASSPTATNEKLFF. In DNA, the CDR3 is TGTGCCAGCAGTCCAACTGCAACTAATGAAAAACTGTTTTTT. The chain recombines TRBV27 with TRBJ1-4; no clear D gene. Trimming removed 5 bases from V and 0 bases from J, with 7 bases in between. Germline V lookup: CDR1 MNHEY, CDR2 SMNVEV (reference sequence). The CDR3 runs 14 residues.

DNA for the CDR3: TGTGCCAGCAGGGCCCCGGCGGAGGGCTATGGCTACACCTTC. Translated: CASRAPAEGYGYTF. The rearrangement joins TRBV27 to TRBJ1-2; unclear D gene. V dropped 6 bases and J dropped 4 bases, with 15 bases sitting between them. Germline values: CDR1 MNHEY, CDR2 SMNVEV (reference sequence). This CDR3 comprises 14 residues.

The chain carries TRBV5-4 and TRBJ2-7; 8 positions agree with TRBD1. From germline, CDR1 is SGHNT and CDR2 YYREEE (reference sequence). The ends lost 0 bases at V and 3 bases at J; junction bases unmatched: 5. CDR3 length: 15 amino acids. This chain's CDR3 is CASSLDGQGVYEQYF. In DNA form, the CDR3 reads TGTGCCAGCAGCTTGGACGGACAGGGTGTCTACGAGCAGTACTTC.

This chain uses TRBV5-1 with TRBJ2-3, with TRBD1 matching over 8 bases. The CDR3 has 16 amino acids. V was clipped by 2 bases and J by 4 bases; unmatched bases: 9. Germline lookup yields CDR1 SGHRS and CDR2 YFSETQ. In DNA, the CDR3 is TGCGCCAGCAGCTTCCCAGGACAGGGCCAAGCAGATACGCAGTATTTT. This translates into CASSFPGQGQADTQYF.

This clone was counted only a few times. The V call is TRBV4-3, the J call TRBJ2-5; 10 nucleotides line up with TRBD2. The CDR3 totals 16 residues. V dropped 0 bases and J dropped 5; count of bases not matched to a gene: 6. Germline V gene sequence: CDR1 LGHNA, CDR2 YSLEER. The CDR3 DNA reads as TGCGCCAGCAGCCAAGATCGAACTAGCGGGGCTGAGACCCAGTACTTC. Translation: CASSQDRTSGAETQYF.

V usage is TRBV29-1 and J usage is TRBJ2-1; TRBD2 is a possible D gene (6 bases). The V and J ends lost 1 base and 7 bases respectively, with 14 bases between them. The V gene's germline CDR1 is SQVTM and CDR2 ANQGSEA. This CDR3 comprises 14 residues. CDR3 amino acids: CSVEGGRGGNEQFF. The CDR3, as DNA: TGCAGCGTTGAAGGGGGCAGAGGAGGGAATGAGCAGTTCTTC.

The genes are TRBV19 and TRBJ1-1, with 9 bases fitting TRBD1. The CDR3 loop spans 16 amino acids. V lost 10 bases and J lost 4; bases outside the gene matches: 16. Germline V gene sequence: CDR1 LNHDA, CDR2 SQIVND (reference sequence). For the CDR3, the DNA is TGTGCCACCAGTATGCGGACAGGGGTTCGGGGCACTGAAGCTTTCTTT. It is translated as CATSMRTGVRGTEAFF.

The gene calls are TRBV7-9 and TRBJ1-4; D is possibly TRBD1 (6 bases). V lost 3 bases, J lost 8 bases, and 22 bases lay in between. The CDR3 is 17 amino acids. From germline, CDR1 is SEHNR and CDR2 FQNEAQ (reference sequence). CDR3 DNA: TGTGCCAGCAGCTTGATGCTGAACAGGGAAGGGAAGGAAAAACTGTTTTTT. This encodes CASSLMLNREGKEKLFF. Full variable domain (remainder filled in from reference TRBV7-9 and TRBJ1-4): DTGVSQNPRHKITKRGQNVTFRCDPISEHNRLYWYRQTLGQGPEFLTYFQNEAQLEKSRLLSDRFSAERPKGSFSTLEIQRTEQGDSAMYLCASSLMLNREGKEKLFFGSGTQLSVL.

This clone has a single count. The chain links TRBV11-2 to TRBJ2-7, with D perhaps matching TRBD1 (6 bases). Germline loops: CDR1 SGHAT, CDR2 FQNNGV. The CDR3 contains 15 residues. Trimming took 3 bases from V and 4 from J, leaving 16 bases between them. The CDR3 loop is CASSLVRTAGYEQYF. For the CDR3, the DNA is TGTGCCAGCAGCTTGGTCCGGACAGCAGGGTACGAGCAGTACTTC. The full variable domain, its missing parts supplied by reference TRBV11-2 and TRBJ2-7, is EAGVAQSPRYKIIEKRQSVAFWCNPISGHATLYWYQQILGQGPKLLIQFQNNGVVDDSQLPKDRFSAERLKGVDSTLKIQPAKLEDSAVYLCASSLVRTAGYEQYFGPGTRLTVT.

V is TRBV27 and J is TRBJ2-7; D may be TRBD1 (5 bases). From germline, CDR1 is MNHEY and CDR2 SMNVEV (reference sequence). Trimming shortened V by 2 bases and J by 2 bases, and 10 bases separated the two germline ends. This CDR3 region has 14 residues. The CDR3 protein is CASSLRQPPYEQYF. CDR3 coding DNA: TGTGCCAGCAGTTTAAGACAGCCACCCTACGAGCAGTACTTC.

The rearrangement uses TRBV9 and TRBJ2-5; 8 bases align to TRBD1. The length of the CDR3 is 15 residues. Germline loops: CDR1 SGDLS, CDR2 YYNGEE. V gave up 3 bases and J gave up 2 bases; unmatched junction bases: 6. CDR3 region: CASSETTGAQETQYF. CDR3 DNA: TGTGCCAGCAGCGAGACGACAGGGGCGCAAGAGACCCAGTACTTC.